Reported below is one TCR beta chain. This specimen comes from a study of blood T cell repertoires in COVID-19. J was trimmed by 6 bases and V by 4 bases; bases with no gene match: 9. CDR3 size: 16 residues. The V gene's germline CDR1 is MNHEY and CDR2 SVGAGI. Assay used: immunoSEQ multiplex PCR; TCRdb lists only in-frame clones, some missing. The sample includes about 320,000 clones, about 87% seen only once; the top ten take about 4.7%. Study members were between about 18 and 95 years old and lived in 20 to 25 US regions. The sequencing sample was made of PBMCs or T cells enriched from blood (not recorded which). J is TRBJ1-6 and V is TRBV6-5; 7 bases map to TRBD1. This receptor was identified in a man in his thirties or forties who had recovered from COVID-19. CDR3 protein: CASSSPPGQVNSPLHF. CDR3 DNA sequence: TGTGCCAGCAGTTCCCCCCCCGGACAGGTTAATTCACCCCTCCACTTT.